This TCR beta chain derives from a study of cytomegalovirus exposure and HLA in healthy donors. Study in general: The 90 to 150 validation repertoires used the same platform as the roughly 670 first-cohort repertoires, a later analysis reported.

Assay: immunoSEQ multiplex PCR; the TCRdb copy retains only in-frame clones and omits some. Of approximately 110,000 clones listed, around 94% are singletons. The CDR3 has 16 amino acids. From germline, CDR1 is SGHRS and CDR2 YFSETQ. With 3 bases removed from V and 1 base from J, the gap between germline ends came to 11 bases. The sequence derives from a woman aged 18 to 35 in good health and CMV-seronegative. This chain connects TRBV5-1 to TRBJ1-6, with TRBD1 as a possible D gene (6 bases). Sequenced material: PBMCs. The CDR3 nucleotides read TGCGCCAGCAGCTCCATTGGGACATCCTATAATTCACCCCTCCACTTT. Translated: CASSSIGTSYNSPLHF.